The 3 T cell receptor beta chains given below trace back to one sample, sequenced in a study of beta chain features in type 1 diabetes. General observations from the study: Type 1 diabetes patients had TCRB CDR3s that were shorter (moderately but significantly so) in all four CD4+ subsets.

Expressed TCRB transcripts were sequenced because the isolated RNA had all been reverse transcribed beforehand. TCRdb's copy holds only in-frame clones and misses some; the assay was immunoSEQ multiplex PCR. Altogether more than 550,000 clones are present, about 14% being singletons, with the ten largest covering approximately 0.039%. These receptors' targets are unknown. Sequenced material: naive CD4+ T cells from blood. The receptors were sampled from a man aged 18 to 30 with type 1 diabetes.

The chain employs TRBV5-8 and TRBJ1-1; unclear D gene. CDR3 size: 13 residues. V lost 1 base, J lost 1 base, and 5 bases lay in between. Germline CDR1 SGHTS, CDR2 YDEGEE. CDR3 coding DNA: TGTGCCAGCAGCTTGACGGGGAACACTGAAGCTTTCTTT. Its protein product is CASSLTGNTEAFF.

V usage is TRBV29-1 and J usage is TRBJ1-4; 7 bases are shared with TRBD1. Germline V CDR1 and CDR2: SQVTM, ANQGSEA. The V and J ends lost 4 bases and 8 bases, in that order; junction bases with no gene match: 13. The CDR3 contains 15 residues. The CDR3 loop reads CSVVLGGGLYEKLFF. CDR3 nucleotides: TGCAGCGTTGTACTAGGAGGGGGCCTATACGAAAAACTGTTTTTT.

The rearrangement links TRBV5-4 to TRBJ2-3; the D is unclear. This CDR3 is 14 amino acids long. V was clipped by 0 bases and J by 1 base, with 6 bases between them. From germline, CDR1 is SGHNT and CDR2 YYREEE (reference sequence). The CDR3 DNA sequence: TGTGCCAGCAGCTTGGCCTCGGGCACAGATACGCAGTATTTT. It is translated as CASSLASGTDTQYF.